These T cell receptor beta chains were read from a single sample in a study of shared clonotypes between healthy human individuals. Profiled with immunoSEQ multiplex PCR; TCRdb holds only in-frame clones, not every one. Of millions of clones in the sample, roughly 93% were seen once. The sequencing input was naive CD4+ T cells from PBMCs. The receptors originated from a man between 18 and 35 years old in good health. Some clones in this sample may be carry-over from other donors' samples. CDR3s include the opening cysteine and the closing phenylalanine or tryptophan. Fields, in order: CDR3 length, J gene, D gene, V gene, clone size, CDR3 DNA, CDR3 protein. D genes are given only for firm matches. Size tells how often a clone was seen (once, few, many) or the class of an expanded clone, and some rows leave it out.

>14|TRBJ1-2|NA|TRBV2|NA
TGTGCCAGCAGTGGATACACAGGGAGGGTCGGCTACACCTTC
CASSGYTGRVGYTF
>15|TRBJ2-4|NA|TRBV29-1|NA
TGCAGCGTTGATTTGCAGGACGGATCCAAAAACATTCAGTACTTC
CSVDLQDGSKNIQYF
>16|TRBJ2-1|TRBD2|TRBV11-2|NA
TGTGCCAGCAGCCATATGCTGGCGGGAGGGCATAATGAGCAGTTCTTC
CASSHMLAGGHNEQFF
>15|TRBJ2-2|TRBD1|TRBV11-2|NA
TGTGCCAGCAGCTGGGGACAGGGGTTGGCCGGGGAGCTGTTTTTT
CASSWGQGLAGELFF
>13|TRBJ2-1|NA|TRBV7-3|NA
TGTGCCAGCAGCCTGACGGGGTCCAATGAGCAGTTCTTC
CASSLTGSNEQFF
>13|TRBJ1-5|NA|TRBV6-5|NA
TGTGCCAGCAGTTACGACCGACATCAGCCCCAGCATTTT
CASSYDRHQPQHF
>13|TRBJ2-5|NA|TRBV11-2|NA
TGTGCCAGCAGCTTGCGGGGTGGAGAGACCCAGTACTTC
CASSLRGGETQYF
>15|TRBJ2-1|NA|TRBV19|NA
TGTGCCAGTAGTGTGGGGGTGCCTACCTACAATGAGCAGTTCTTC
CASSVGVPTYNEQFF
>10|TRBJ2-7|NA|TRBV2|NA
TGTGCCAGCAGGGAGAGTGAGCAGTACTTC
CASRESEQYF
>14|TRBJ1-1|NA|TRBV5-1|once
TGCGCCAGCAGCTTGGATGTTGAGAACACTGAAGCTTTCTTT
CASSLDVENTEAFF
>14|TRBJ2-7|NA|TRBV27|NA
TGTGCCAGCAGTTTATACGGATATAGGGGCGAGCAGTACTTC
CASSLYGYRGEQYF
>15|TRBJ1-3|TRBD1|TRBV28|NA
TGTGCCAGCAGGTCGGGACAGTACTCTGGAAACACCATATATTTT
CASRSGQYSGNTIYF
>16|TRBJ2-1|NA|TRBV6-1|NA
TGTGCCAGCAGTGAAGGGCAGGGACGCTCCTACAATGAGCAGTTCTTC
CASSEGQGRSYNEQFF
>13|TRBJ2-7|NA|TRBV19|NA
TGTGCCAGTTCTGATATACAGTCCTACGAGCAGTACTTC
CASSDIQSYEQYF
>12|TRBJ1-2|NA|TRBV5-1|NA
TGCGCCAGCAGCACTAGTGTAGGAGGCTACACCTTC
CASSTSVGGYTF
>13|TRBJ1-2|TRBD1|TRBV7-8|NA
TGTGCCAGCAGCTTACAGGGGGCGCGGGGCTACACCTTC
CASSLQGARGYTF
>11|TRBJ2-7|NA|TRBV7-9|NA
TGTGCCAGCAGCGTGTCCTACGAGCAGTACTTC
CASSVSYEQYF
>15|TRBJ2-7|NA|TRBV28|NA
TGTGCCAGCACCTCTAGGAGTCTCGAGTCCTACGAGCAGTACTTC
CASTSRSLESYEQYF
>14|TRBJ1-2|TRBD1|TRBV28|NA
TGTGCCAGCAGTGCCCCGAAGGGGGCGGGTGGCTACACCTTC
CASSAPKGAGGYTF
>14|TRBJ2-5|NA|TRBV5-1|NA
TGCGCCAGCAGCCTCCAGGGATTGGAAGAGACCCAGTACTTC
CASSLQGLEETQYF
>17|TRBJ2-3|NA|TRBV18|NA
TGTGCCAGCTCAACGCTCGGGACCCCCAGCGGGACAGATACGCAGTATTTT
CASSTLGTPSGTDTQYF
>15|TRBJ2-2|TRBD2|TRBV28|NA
TGTGCCAGCCGTAAAAGCGGGAGGGCCCCCGGGGAGCTGTTTTTT
CASRKSGRAPGELFF
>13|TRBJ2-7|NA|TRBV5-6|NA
TGTGCCAGCAGCTGGCGGGATGTCTACGAGCAGTACTTC
CASSWRDVYEQYF
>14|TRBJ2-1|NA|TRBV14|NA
TGTGCCAGCACCCTCTGGGCTACCGGAGGAGAGCAGTTCTTC
CASTLWATGGEQFF
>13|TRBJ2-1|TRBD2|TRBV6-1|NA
TGTGCCAGCAGGAGCGGGAGTCGGGATGAGCAGTTCTTC
CASRSGSRDEQFF
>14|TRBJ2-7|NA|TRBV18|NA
TGTGCCAGCTCACCAGGGATTCCCACCTACGAGCAGTACTTC
CASSPGIPTYEQYF
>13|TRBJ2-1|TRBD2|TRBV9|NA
TGTGCCAGCAGCAGGTACCCGGGGGGAGAGCAGTTCTTC
CASSRYPGGEQFF
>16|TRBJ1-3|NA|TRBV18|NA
TGTGCCAGCTCACCTTGGGGACTTAGCTCTGGAAACACCATATATTTT
CASSPWGLSSGNTIYF
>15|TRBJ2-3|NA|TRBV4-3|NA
TGCGCCAGCAGCCCCACCCCGGCTAGCACAGATACGCAGTATTTT
CASSPTPASTDTQYF
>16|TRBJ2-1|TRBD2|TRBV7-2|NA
TGTGCCAGCAGCTTATTCCTCGGACTAGCGGGCAATGAGCAGTTCTTC
CASSLFLGLAGNEQFF
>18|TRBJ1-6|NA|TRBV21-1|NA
TGTGCCAGCAGCAATGTCCAGGGGACAGGGGCCTATAATTCACCCCTCCACTTT
CASSNVQGTGAYNSPLHF
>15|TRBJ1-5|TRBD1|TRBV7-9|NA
TGTGCCAGCAGCTTAGCGGACAGGGTGGGTCAGCCCCAGCATTTT
CASSLADRVGQPQHF
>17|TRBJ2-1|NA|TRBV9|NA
TGTGCCAGCAGCGTAGGAGGTATGGGGGTCGAATACAATGAGCAGTTCTTC
CASSVGGMGVEYNEQFF
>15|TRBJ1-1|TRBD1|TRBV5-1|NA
TGCGCCAGCAGCCTCGGGACAGGGGGGAACACTGAAGCTTTCTTT
CASSLGTGGNTEAFF
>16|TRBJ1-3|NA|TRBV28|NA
TGTGCCAGCAGCCTCCCGGGGGATCCCTCTGGAAACACCATATATTTT
CASSLPGDPSGNTIYF
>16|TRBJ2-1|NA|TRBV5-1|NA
TGCGCCAGTCATACCGTTGCAGGGAGCTCCTACAATGAGCAGTTCTTC
CASHTVAGSSYNEQFF
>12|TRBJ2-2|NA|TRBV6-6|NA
TGTGCCAGCAGTCTAGACACCGGGGAGCTGTTTTTT
CASSLDTGELFF
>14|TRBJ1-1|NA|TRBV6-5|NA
TGTGCCAGCAGGGGTAACACCCTGAACACTGAAGCTTTCTTT
CASRGNTLNTEAFF
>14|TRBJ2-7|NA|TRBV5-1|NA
TGCGCCAGCAGCTTCACCGGGACACCCTACGAGCAGTACTTC
CASSFTGTPYEQYF
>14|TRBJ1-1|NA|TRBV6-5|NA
TGTGCCAGCACCTCGATGAATTGGAACACTGAAGCTTTCTTT
CASTSMNWNTEAFF
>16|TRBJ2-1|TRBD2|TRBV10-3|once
TGTGCCATCAGTGAGGGGCTAGCGGGACTCTACAATGAGCAGTTCTTC
CAISEGLAGLYNEQFF
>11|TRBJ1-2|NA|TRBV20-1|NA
TGCAGTGCTAGTAAACTGGGCGGCTACACCTTC
CSASKLGGYTF
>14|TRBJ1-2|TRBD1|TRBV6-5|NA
TGTGCCAGCAGTTCCGTGGACAGGGCGGATGGCTACACCTTC
CASSSVDRADGYTF
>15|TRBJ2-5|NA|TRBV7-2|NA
TGTGCCAGCAGCGCCCGGCGGGGGCCATCAGAGACCCAGTACTTC
CASSARRGPSETQYF
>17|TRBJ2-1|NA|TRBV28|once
TGTGCCAGCAGTTTAGGAGACGCGAACCGCTCCTACAATGAGCAGTTCTTC
CASSLGDANRSYNEQFF
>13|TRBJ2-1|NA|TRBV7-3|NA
TGTGCCAGCAGCTTAAGTGGGGCTGGGGAGCAGTTCTTC
CASSLSGAGEQFF
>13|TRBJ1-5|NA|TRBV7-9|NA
TGTGCCAGCAGCCGAGGTGGCAATCAGCCCCAGCATTTT
CASSRGGNQPQHF
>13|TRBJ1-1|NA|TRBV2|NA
TGTGCCAGCGGCGCCGCCATGAACACTGAAGCTTTCTTT
CASGAAMNTEAFF
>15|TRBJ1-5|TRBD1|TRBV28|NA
TGTGCCAGCAGTTTCCAGGGGGCTAGCAATCAGCCCCAGCATTTT
CASSFQGASNQPQHF
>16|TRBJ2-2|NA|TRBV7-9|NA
TGTGCCAGCAGCCCACAGTATTATGGGGACACCGGGGAGCTGTTTTTT
CASSPQYYGDTGELFF
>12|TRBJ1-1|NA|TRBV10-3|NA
TGTGCCTCACAGGGTCTGGGTACTGAAGCTTTCTTT
CASQGLGTEAFF